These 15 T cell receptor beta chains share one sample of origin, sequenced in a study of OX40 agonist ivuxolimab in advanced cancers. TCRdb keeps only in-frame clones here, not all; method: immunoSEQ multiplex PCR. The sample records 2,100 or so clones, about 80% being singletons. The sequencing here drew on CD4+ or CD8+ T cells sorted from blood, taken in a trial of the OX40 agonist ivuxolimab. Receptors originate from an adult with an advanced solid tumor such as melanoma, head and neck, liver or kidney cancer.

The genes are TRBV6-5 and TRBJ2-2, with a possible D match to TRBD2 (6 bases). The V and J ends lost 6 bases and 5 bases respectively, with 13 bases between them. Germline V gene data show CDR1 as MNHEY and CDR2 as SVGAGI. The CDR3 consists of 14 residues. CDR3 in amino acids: CASSPGSLTGELFF. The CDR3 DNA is TGTGCCAGCAGCCCCGGGAGTTTGACCGGGGAGCTGTTTTTT.

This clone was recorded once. CDR3 amino acids: CASSLGQGETQYF. The CDR3 coding sequence is TGTGCCAGCAGTTTAGGGCAGGGAGAGACCCAGTACTTC. The V and J genes are TRBV28 and TRBJ2-5, with a weak D call TRBD1 (5 bases). Trimming took 2 bases from V and 4 from J, leaving 8 bases between them. Germline V lookup: CDR1 MDHEN, CDR2 SYDVKM. There are 13 residues in the CDR3.

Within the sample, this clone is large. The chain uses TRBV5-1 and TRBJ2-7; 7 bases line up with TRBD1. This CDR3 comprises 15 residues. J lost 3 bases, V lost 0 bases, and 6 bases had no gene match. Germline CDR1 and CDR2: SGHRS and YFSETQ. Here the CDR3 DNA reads TGCGCCAGCAGCTTGGGGGACAGCGAAATCTACGAGCAGTACTTC. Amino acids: CASSLGDSEIYEQYF.

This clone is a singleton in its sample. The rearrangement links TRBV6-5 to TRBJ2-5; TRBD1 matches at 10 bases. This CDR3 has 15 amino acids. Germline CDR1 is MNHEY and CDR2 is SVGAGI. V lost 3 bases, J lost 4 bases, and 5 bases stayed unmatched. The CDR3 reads CASSYGTGDGETQYF. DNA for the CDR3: TGTGCCAGCAGTTATGGGACAGGGGATGGAGAGACCCAGTACTTC.

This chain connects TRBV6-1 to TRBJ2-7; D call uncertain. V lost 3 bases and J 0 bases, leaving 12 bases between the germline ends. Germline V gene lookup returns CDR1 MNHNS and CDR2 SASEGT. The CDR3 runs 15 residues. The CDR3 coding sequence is TGTGCCAGCAGTGACACAGTTTTTAGCTCCTACGAGCAGTACTTC. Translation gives CASSDTVFSSYEQYF.

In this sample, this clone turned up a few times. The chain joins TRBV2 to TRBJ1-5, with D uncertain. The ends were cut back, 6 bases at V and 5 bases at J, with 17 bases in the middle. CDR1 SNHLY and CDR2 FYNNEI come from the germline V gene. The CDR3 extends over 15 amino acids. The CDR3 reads CASSPIDTPYQPQHF. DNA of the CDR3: TGTGCCAGCAGCCCAATTGATACACCATATCAGCCCCAGCATTTT.

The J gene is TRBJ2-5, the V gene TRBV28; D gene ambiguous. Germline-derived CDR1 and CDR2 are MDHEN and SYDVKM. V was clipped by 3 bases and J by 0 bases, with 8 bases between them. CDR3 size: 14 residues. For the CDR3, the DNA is TGTGCCAGCAGTTTGGGCGGAGACCAAGAGACCCAGTACTTC. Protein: CASSLGGDQETQYF.

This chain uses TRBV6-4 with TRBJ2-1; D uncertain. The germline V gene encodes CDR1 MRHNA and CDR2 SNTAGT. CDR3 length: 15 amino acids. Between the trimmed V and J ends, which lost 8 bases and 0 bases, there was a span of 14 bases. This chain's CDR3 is CASSPQSSSYNEQFF. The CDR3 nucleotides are TGTGCCAGCTCACCCCAATCTAGCTCCTACAATGAGCAGTTCTTC.

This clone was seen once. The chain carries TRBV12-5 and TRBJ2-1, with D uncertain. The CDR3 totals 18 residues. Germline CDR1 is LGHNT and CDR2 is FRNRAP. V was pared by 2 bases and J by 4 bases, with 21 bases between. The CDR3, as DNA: TGTGCTAGTGGTTTGCCCCCTAAGTGGCGGCCGAGGTACAATGAGCAGTTCTTC. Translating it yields CASGLPPKWRPRYNEQFF.

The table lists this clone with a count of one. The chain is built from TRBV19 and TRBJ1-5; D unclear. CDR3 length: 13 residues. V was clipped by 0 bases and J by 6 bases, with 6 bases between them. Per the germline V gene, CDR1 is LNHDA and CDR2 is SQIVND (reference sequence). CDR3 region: CASSIDRSQPQHF. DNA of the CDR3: TGTGCCAGTAGTATAGATCGGAGTCAGCCCCAGCATTTT.

The CDR3 spells CASSPPTSGKLTPSTDTQYF. The CDR3 coding sequence is TGTGCCAGCAGCCCTCCGACTAGCGGGAAGCTCACTCCTAGCACAGATACGCAGTATTTT. The J gene is TRBJ2-3, the V gene TRBV9; TRBD2 aligns across 11 bases. Germline CDR1 SGDLS, CDR2 YYNGEE. The junction had 16 bases not matched to a gene; V was cut back by 4 bases and J by 0 bases. The CDR3 is 20 amino acids.

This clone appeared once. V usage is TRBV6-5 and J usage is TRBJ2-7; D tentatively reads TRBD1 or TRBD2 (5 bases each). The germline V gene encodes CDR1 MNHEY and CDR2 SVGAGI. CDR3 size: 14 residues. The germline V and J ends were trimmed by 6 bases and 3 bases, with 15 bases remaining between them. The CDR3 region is CASSQGAVGYEQYF. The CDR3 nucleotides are TGTGCCAGCAGCCAGGGAGCTGTTGGCTACGAGCAGTACTTC.

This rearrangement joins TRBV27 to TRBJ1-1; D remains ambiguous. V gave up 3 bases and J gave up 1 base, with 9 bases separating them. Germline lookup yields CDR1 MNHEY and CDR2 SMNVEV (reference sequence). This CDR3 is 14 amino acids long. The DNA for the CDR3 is TGTGCCAGCAGTTTCTATCCCCCGAACACTGAAGCTTTCTTT. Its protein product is CASSFYPPNTEAFF.

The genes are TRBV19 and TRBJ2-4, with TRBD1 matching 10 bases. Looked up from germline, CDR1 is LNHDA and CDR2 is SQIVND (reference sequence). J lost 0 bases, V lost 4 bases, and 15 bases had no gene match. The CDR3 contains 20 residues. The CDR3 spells CASSTGGGQGEWVAKNIQYF. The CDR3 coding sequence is TGTGCCAGTAGTACTGGAGGAGGACAGGGGGAATGGGTAGCCAAAAACATTCAGTACTTC.

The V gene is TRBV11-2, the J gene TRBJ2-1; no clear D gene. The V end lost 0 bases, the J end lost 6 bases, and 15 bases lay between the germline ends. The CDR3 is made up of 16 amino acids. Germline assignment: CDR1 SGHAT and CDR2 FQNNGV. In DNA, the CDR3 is TGTGCCAGCAGCTTAGATGTGGGAATCATCGGCAATGAGCAGTTCTTC. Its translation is CASSLDVGIIGNEQFF.